This T cell receptor (beta chain) was identified in a study of Ad26.COV2.S vaccination and SARS-CoV-2 variants. The data were produced by immunoSEQ multiplex PCR, yet TCRdb's version contains in-frame clones alone and is incomplete. This sample carries roughly 100,000 clones, around 81% of them seen once, and the ten largest clones take 15% to 20%. This clone has just one count. With V trimmed by 5 bases and J by 7 bases, 6 bases remained unmatched. Germline loops: CDR1 SGHAT, CDR2 FQNNGV. This CDR3 region has 15 residues. The genes are TRBV11-2 and TRBJ2-1; 12 positions match TRBD1. This specimen was peripheral blood, taken after recovery from COVID-19. This TCR came from a human donor who had recovered from COVID-19. The CDR3 region is CASSAQGQGANEQFF. CDR3 in DNA: TGTGCCAGCAGCGCCCAGGGACAGGGGGCGAATGAGCAGTTCTTC.